These 9 T cell receptor beta chains originate from one sample sequenced in a study of metastatic and nonmetastatic thyroid tumors. From the PCR reads, TCRdb re-called clones with MiXCR. The sample has under 95,000 clones, 8.6% seen once. Every patient underwent thyroid surgery untreated. Sequencing was performed on blood. These receptors were collected from a female donor with papillary thyroid cancer or a benign thyroid nodule (not recorded which). Some clones in this sample may be carry-over from other donors' samples.

In this sample, this clone turned up many times. The sample has other DNA sequences that encode this CDR3 too. CDR3 sequence: CASSLARRDRASSSYNEQFF. The CDR3 coding sequence is TGTGCCAGCAGCTTAGCCCGTCGGGACAGGGCATCGAGCTCCTACAATGAGCAGTTCTTC. The chain employs TRBV7-2 and TRBJ2-1; 9 nucleotides align to TRBD1. Trimming removed 0 bases from V and 0 bases from J; junction bases left unmatched: 12. Germline CDR1 is SGHTA and CDR2 is FQGNSA. This CDR3 contains 20 residues.

This clone has a count of ten or more. J is TRBJ1-1 and V is TRBV5-6; 7 bases match TRBD1. V lost 2 bases, J lost 0 bases, and 13 bases stayed unmatched. Germline V gives CDR1 SGHDT, CDR2 YYEEEE. The CDR3 contains 18 residues. The CDR3 loop reads CASSFRGARTGLNTEAFF. CDR3 DNA sequence: TGTGCCAGCAGCTTTAGAGGGGCTAGGACAGGCCTGAACACTGAAGCTTTCTTT.

The rearrangement joins TRBV5-4 to TRBJ1-2, with D possibly matching TRBD1 (6 bases). V gave up 0 bases and J gave up 9 bases, with 12 bases separating them. This CDR3 contains 13 residues. Germline CDR1 is SGHNT and CDR2 is YYREEE (reference sequence). CDR3 DNA sequence: TGTGCCAGCAGCTTGGAACGGACAGTGAGCTACACCTTC. It specifies CASSLERTVSYTF.

This clone has at least ten counts. CDR3 protein: CASNFLGMGIRAFF. The CDR3 DNA reads TGTGCCAGCAACTTCCTGGGGATGGGAATACGAGCTTTCTTT. The chain combines TRBV7-2 with TRBJ1-1; D is unclear. Deletions cut 7 bases from V and 10 bases from J, with 22 bases between. Per the germline V gene, CDR1 is SGHTA and CDR2 is FQGNSA. The CDR3 is 14 residues long.

This clone occurred a few times. A read error may be the cause here, since a much bigger clone is one base away. The V call is TRBV20-1, the J call TRBJ1-2; unclear D gene. Trimming left V 5 bases short and J 9 bases short, with 19 bases between. Germline V CDR1 and CDR2: DFQATT, SNEGSKA (reference sequence). The CDR3 is 13 amino acids. The CDR3 loop reads CSALDPNGGCYTF. DNA of the CDR3: TGCAGTGCTCTTGACCCGAACGGTGGGTGCTACACCTTC.

Comment on this clone: Just one base apart from a much larger clone, this may be a read error. The chain recombines TRBV7-9 with TRBJ1-2, with D maybe TRBD1 (5 bases). The V gene lost 6 bases and the J gene lost 6 bases, with 14 bases spanning the gap. CDR1 is SEHNR and CDR2 is FQNEAQ in the germline V gene (reference sequence). This CDR3 is built from 13 residues. The CDR3 nucleotides are TGTGCCAGCAGACCAGACCGGGGGGATGGCTACACCTTC. Its translation is CASRPDRGDGYTF.

This clone occurred a few times. Additional DNA sequences in this sample encode the identical CDR3. This chain links TRBV10-2 with TRBJ1-2; D is undetermined. CDR3 length: 13 amino acids. V was cut by 2 bases and J by 8 bases, with 12 bases left in between. CDR1 WSHSY and CDR2 SAAADI come from the germline V gene. DNA for the CDR3: TGCGCCAGCAGTGAGAGTCCTCCGGCAGGCTACACCTTC. Translation gives CASSESPPAGYTF.

In its sample, this clone was seen many times. The V call is TRBV24-1, the J call TRBJ1-5; TRBD1 might be the D (6 bases). The CDR3 is 15 residues long. The germline V gene has CDR1 KGHDR and CDR2 SFDVKD. V dropped 3 bases and J dropped 7 bases, with 15 bases sitting between them. The chain's CDR3 is CATSDPRQADQPQHF. CDR3 bases: TGTGCCACCAGTGATCCCCGACAGGCGGACCAGCCCCAGCATTTT.

Turning to this clone: Just one base apart from a much larger clone, this may be a read error. The chain combines TRBV7-2 with TRBJ2-7; D perhaps matches TRBD2 (6 bases). This CDR3 comprises 14 residues. V was shortened by 1 base and J by 0 bases, with 7 bases between the two germline ends. Germline values: CDR1 SGHTA, CDR2 FQGNSA. The CDR3 protein is CASSLGGVSYEQYF. The CDR3, as DNA: TGTGCCAGCAGCTTAGGGGGGGTCTCCTACGAGCAGTACTTC.